The next 6 T cell receptor beta chains were all read from a single sample in a study of blood T cell repertoires in COVID-19. Assay: immunoSEQ multiplex PCR; the TCRdb copy retains only in-frame clones and omits some. The sample includes approximately 300,000 clones, around four fifths of them seen just once. Sequences were obtained from peripheral blood. The receptor source for this set is a woman in her 50s with active or convalescent COVID-19.

CDR3 DNA sequence: TGTGCCAGCAGCTATCCGGGACACCCAGCCTATGGCTACACCTTC. Its protein product is CASSYPGHPAYGYTF. The chain has TRBV5-6 and TRBJ1-2, with TRBD1 as a possible D gene (6 bases). Germline V gene lookup returns CDR1 SGHDT and CDR2 YYEEEE. CDR3 length: 15 residues. The ends were cut back, 3 bases at V and 4 bases at J, with 16 bases in the middle.

V usage is TRBV27 and J usage is TRBJ1-2; D possibly corresponds to TRBD1 (6 bases). V was cut by 3 bases and J by 8 bases, with 13 bases left in between. CDR3 size: 13 residues. CDR1 is MNHEY and CDR2 is SMNVEV in the germline V gene (reference sequence). Written as DNA, the CDR3 is TGTGCCAGCAGTTTCGGGACAAAAGGCGGCTACACCTTC. This gives the protein CASSFGTKGGYTF.

The chain links TRBV5-1 to TRBJ1-6; tentative D call: TRBD1 (6 bases). V gave up 4 bases and J gave up 8 bases, with 13 bases separating them. The CDR3 consists of 14 residues. CDR1 is SGHRS, CDR2 YFSETQ, per germline. CDR3 loop: CASSEQGWDSPLHF. The CDR3 DNA sequence: TGCGCCAGCAGCGAACAGGGTTGGGATTCACCCCTCCACTTT. Full variable domain (outside the CDR3, taken from reference TRBV5-1 and TRBJ1-6): KAGVTQTPRYLIKTRGQQVTLSCSPISGHRSVSWYQQTPGQGLQFLFEYFSETQRNKGNFPGRFSGRQFSNSRSEMNVSTLELGDSALYLCASSEQGWDSPLHFGNGTRLTVT.

The gene calls are TRBV5-1 and TRBJ2-7, with 9 bases lining up with TRBD1. Losses at the gene ends were 3 bases for V and 5 bases for J; bases not matched to a gene: 3. The germline CDR1 and CDR2 sequences are SGHRS and YFSETQ. The CDR3 consists of 13 residues. The CDR3 loop is CASSSQGAHEQYF. In nucleotides, the CDR3 is TGCGCCAGCAGCTCACAGGGGGCGCACGAGCAGTACTTC. Variable domain in full (rest from reference TRBV5-1 and TRBJ2-7): KAGVTQTPRYLIKTRGQQVTLSCSPISGHRSVSWYQQTPGQGLQFLFEYFSETQRNKGNFPGRFSGRQFSNSRSEMNVSTLELGDSALYLCASSSQGAHEQYFGPGTRLTVT.

The rearrangement links TRBV14 to TRBJ2-7, with a possible D match to TRBD2 (6 bases). The CDR3 runs 15 residues. CDR1 and CDR2 (germline): SGHDN, FVKESK. The V end lost 5 bases, the J end lost 7 bases, and 21 bases lay between the germline ends. CDR3 DNA sequence: TGTGCCAGCAGCATTCAAGCGGGCCTGACGGGGGAGCAGTACTTC. Translated: CASSIQAGLTGEQYF.

The genes are TRBV29-1 and TRBJ2-1; TRBD2 agrees at 10 bases. Germline lookup yields CDR1 SQVTM and CDR2 ANQGSEA. Unmatched junction bases numbered 7, after V lost 7 bases and J lost 4 bases. There are 14 residues in the CDR3. CDR3 amino acids: CSGDASGGYNEQFF. Here the CDR3 DNA reads TGCAGCGGCGATGCTAGCGGGGGTTACAATGAGCAGTTCTTC.